The source of this T cell receptor beta chain is a study of identical twins. Study-wide results and limits: It was cross-sectional statistical analysis, not following the same donors, that the conclusions relied on. Twin-shared out-of-frame alpha sequences were enriched for low generation probability. Cord blood beta clonotypes present at high abundance carried fewer insertions; no such pattern appeared in memory repertoires.

A universal primer site was added by template switching, and unique molecular identifiers were carried by the cDNA. TCRdb re-analysed the 5' RACE reads in MiXCR, keeping a single row per CDR3 protein. This table holds around 230,000 distinct CDR3 sequences, roughly 10% found once. V dropped 4 bases and J dropped 2 bases, with 11 bases sitting between them. This CDR3 has 14 residues. Of note for this clonotype: Its target is not known.

This receptor was identified in a woman aged 18-30 years in good health. Input material: memory (CD45RO+) T cells sorted from blood. The V gene is TRBV12-3 or TRBV12-4, the J gene TRBJ1-1; D gene uncertain. The CDR3 region is CASSYIGVNTEAFF. The CDR3 DNA is TGTGCCAGCAGTTATATCGGAGTTAACACTGAAGCTTTCTTT.